This TCR beta chain was sequenced for a study of blood T cell repertoires in COVID-19. Overall study context: The origin of the acute and convalescent COVID-19 samples was the United States, Italy and Spain. The cDNA or gDNA used as material had been derived from T cells, B-cell-depleted T cells, or PBMCs.

With 3 bases clipped from V and 2 bases from J, the junction kept 4 bases outside the gene matches. CDR3 size: 15 residues. Germline values: CDR1 SGHNT, CDR2 YYREEE (reference sequence). Authors' processing steps: Researchers report that nucleated cell counts were estimated from reference gene primer amplification. The data were produced by immunoSEQ multiplex PCR, yet TCRdb's version contains in-frame clones alone and is incomplete. V, J and clone size were drawn from that table, and D and trimming were deduced from the DNA. The sample comprises over 200,000 clones, 80% to 95% of which are singletons, and 0.8% to 1% rests with the top ten.

The receptor's source is a man between 60 and 70 years old with COVID-19, enrolled during active disease. This chain links TRBV5-4 with TRBJ2-7, with 11 bases fitting TRBD2. Sequenced material: peripheral blood. DNA of the CDR3: TGTGCCAGCAGCTCGGGACTAGCGGTCGCCTACGAGCAGTACTTC. This translates into CASSSGLAVAYEQYF.